This record covers a single T cell receptor (beta chain). This sample was included in a study of blood T cell repertoires in COVID-19. The overall study: Samples of COVID-19 (acute and convalescent) were obtained from the United States, Italy and Spain. Sample material is recorded as cDNA or gDNA derived from T cells, B-cell-depleted T cells, or PBMCs.

Cohorts were based on clinical histories the participants reported. The CDR3 spans 15 residues. Per germline, CDR1 SEHNR and CDR2 FQNEAQ (reference sequence). V was clipped by 0 bases and J by 0 bases, with 9 bases between them. Sequencing was performed with immunoSEQ multiplex PCR; in TCRdb, only in-frame clones are kept and a portion is missing. Of over 250,000 clones listed, 88% are singletons. Sequences were obtained from PBMCs or T cells enriched from blood (not recorded which). The chain has TRBV7-9 and TRBJ2-7; a possible D gene is TRBD2 (6 bases). This receptor was obtained from a woman aged 55-70 years in a cohort exposed to, infected with or recovered from COVID-19 (not recorded which). CDR3 nucleotides: TGTGCCAGCAGCTTAGCGGGACTCAGCTCCTACGAGCAGTACTTC. Residues: CASSLAGLSSYEQYF.